This T cell receptor beta chain was identified during a study of shared clonotypes between healthy human individuals. TCRdb keeps only in-frame clones here, not all; method: immunoSEQ multiplex PCR. The profile covers some 450,000 clones, with more than 70% appearing a single time and approximately 12% taken by the ten largest. This CDR3 is 15 amino acids long. Germline assignment: CDR1 WSHSY and CDR2 SAAADI. Concerning this clone itself: A read error may explain this, as a much larger clone is one base away.

The chain uses TRBV10-2 and TRBJ2-2; possible D gene TRBD2, 6 bases. This sequence originates from a woman aged 40 to 49 in good health. Some clones in this sample may be carry-over from other donors' samples. Sequencing was carried out using PBMCs. The DNA of the CDR3 is TGCGCCAGCAGTGATGGTCTAACGAACACCGGGGGGCTGTTTTTT. Translating gives CASSDGLTNTGGLFF.